The 20 T cell receptor beta chains below were found in one sample sequenced in a study of PD-L1 blockade in urothelial cancer. Using immunoSEQ multiplex PCR, the repertoire was profiled, and TCRdb retains in-frame clones only, with some absent. The sample has 40,000 to 45,000 clones; 70% to 90% are singletons. Time point given: peripheral blood 6 weeks after treatment start. The material was PBMCs, obtained around atezolizumab (anti-PD-L1) treatment. Source of these receptors: a man between 65 and 85 years old with urothelial cancer.

This chain joins TRBV6-1 and TRBJ2-7; 8 bases are shared with TRBD1. This CDR3 region has 13 residues. The J segment lost 3 bases and the V segment lost 3 bases, leaving 1 base of the junction unmatched. Germline V lookup: CDR1 MNHNS, CDR2 SASEGT. The CDR3 bases are TGTGCCAGCAGTGACGGACAGGGCTACGAGCAGTACTTC. It specifies CASSDGQGYEQYF.

The chain combines TRBV4-2 with TRBJ1-4, with D possibly TRBD1 on 6 matching bases. The CDR3 is 17 amino acids. V shed 4 bases and J shed 6 bases, with 21 bases lying between them. The germline CDR1 and CDR2 sequences are LGHNA and YNFKEQ. The CDR3 reads CASSPLYGAKGDEKLFF. DNA for the CDR3: TGTGCCAGCAGCCCCCTTTATGGAGCCAAGGGGGATGAAAAACTGTTTTTT.

V and J are TRBV11-1 and TRBJ2-5, with unresolved D. Germline V gives CDR1 SGHAT, CDR2 FQDESV (reference sequence). Trimming took 4 bases from V and 5 from J, leaving 14 bases between them. The CDR3 sequence is 14 residues long. CDR3 in amino acids: CASSSRIALETQYF. The CDR3 DNA follows: TGTGCCAGCAGCTCCCGTATCGCGCTGGAGACCCAGTACTTC.

The chain joins TRBV12-5 to TRBJ1-5; possible D gene TRBD1, 5 bases. Germline CDR1 reads LGHNT; CDR2 reads FRNRAP. The CDR3 runs 18 residues. With 2 bases removed from V and 0 bases from J, the gap between germline ends came to 17 bases. CDR3 DNA sequence: TGTGCTAGTGGTTTGACCTTAATTAGGGGTAATAGCAATCAGCCCCAGCATTTT. The encoded protein is CASGLTLIRGNSNQPQHF. The full variable domain, its missing parts supplied by reference TRBV12-5 and TRBJ1-5, is DARVTQTPRHKVTEMGQEVTMRCQPILGHNTVFWYRQTMMQGLELLAYFRNRAPLDDSGMPKDRFSAEMPDATLATLKIQPSEPRDSAVYFCASGLTLIRGNSNQPQHFGDGTRLSIL.

The chain employs TRBV10-2 and TRBJ1-1; D ambiguous. Trimming took 5 bases from V and 10 from J, leaving 17 bases between them. This CDR3 spans 13 amino acids. The germline V gene has CDR1 WSHSY and CDR2 SAAADI. The CDR3: CASSFPTSRGAFF. CDR3 sequence (DNA): TGCGCCAGCAGTTTCCCCACTTCACGAGGAGCTTTCTTT.

The chain joins TRBV6-5 to TRBJ2-2; tentatively, D is TRBD2 (6 bases). The CDR3 loop spans 15 amino acids. V gave up 7 bases and J gave up 3 bases, with 15 bases separating them. The germline CDR1 and CDR2 sequences are MNHEY and SVGAGI. The CDR3 nucleotides read TGTGCCAGCAACAGGAGGGCCGAGGACACCGGGGAGCTGTTTTTT. Protein product: CASNRRAEDTGELFF.

V usage is TRBV6-1 and J usage is TRBJ1-2; possibly TRBD1 for D (6 bases). V lost 6 bases to trimming and J lost 5 bases, with 19 bases between them. Germline CDR1 is MNHNS and CDR2 is SASEGT. CDR3 size: 15 residues. The CDR3 region is CASSVERGAGYGYTF. CDR3 sequence (DNA): TGTGCCAGCAGCGTCGAGCGGGGGGCCGGGTATGGCTACACCTTC.

V usage is TRBV2 and J usage is TRBJ1-3; 8 bases match TRBD1. V trimming: 6 bases; J trimming: 4 bases; junction bases outside the gene matches: 2. The CDR3 is 13 amino acids. Germline values: CDR1 SNHLY, CDR2 FYNNEI. The CDR3 sequence: CASRTGAGNTIYF. The DNA for the CDR3 is TGTGCCAGCAGGACAGGGGCGGGAAACACCATATATTTT.

This rearrangement joins TRBV2 to TRBJ2-1; D is possibly TRBD1 (5 bases). There are 15 residues in the CDR3. Deletions cut 5 bases from V and 2 bases from J, with 13 bases between. CDR1 is SNHLY and CDR2 is FYNNEI in the germline V gene. The CDR3 is CASSPQGGAYNEQFF. In nucleotides, the CDR3 is TGTGCCAGCAGTCCGCAGGGTGGGGCCTACAATGAGCAGTTCTTC. The full variable domain, its missing parts supplied by reference TRBV2 and TRBJ2-1, is EPEVTQTPSHQVTQMGQEVILRCVPISNHLYFYWYRQILGQKVEFLVSFYNNEISEKSEIFDDQFSVERPDGSNFTLKIRSTKLEDSAMYFCASSPQGGAYNEQFFGPGTRLTVL.

This chain joins TRBV29-1 and TRBJ2-3; 10 bases map to TRBD1. Looked up from germline, CDR1 is SQVTM and CDR2 is ANQGSEA. The CDR3 length is 14 residues. V shed 5 bases, J shed 3 bases, and the junction held 5 bases outside the gene matches. CDR3 nucleotides: TGCAGCGTTCCACAGGACAGGGGGACAGATACGCAGTATTTT. Translating it yields CSVPQDRGTDTQYF.

V is TRBV5-4 and J is TRBJ2-5; the D gene is possibly TRBD2 (6 bases). V was shortened by 2 bases and J by 5 bases, with 10 bases between the two germline ends. Germline V gene sequence: CDR1 SGHNT, CDR2 YYREEE (reference sequence). This CDR3 is 13 amino acids long. This chain's CDR3 is CASSLAGGETQYF. The CDR3 coding sequence is TGTGCCAGCAGCTTAGCGGGTGGTGAGACCCAGTACTTC.

The chain combines TRBV5-1 with TRBJ2-3; TRBD2 matches 8 bases. With 1 base clipped from V and 4 bases from J, the junction kept 5 bases outside the gene matches. The germline V gene encodes CDR1 SGHRS and CDR2 YFSETQ. The CDR3 runs to 15 residues. The DNA for the CDR3 is TGCGCCAGCAGCTTGAACAAGCGGGAGTCAGATACGCAGTATTTT. Translating gives CASSLNKRESDTQYF.

The V call is TRBV19, the J call TRBJ1-1, with TRBD1 identical over 7 bases. The germline CDR1 and CDR2 sequences are LNHDA and SQIVND (reference sequence). V was pared by 5 bases and J by 0 bases, with 12 bases of the junction left unmatched. The CDR3 loop spans 17 amino acids. Written as DNA, the CDR3 is TGTGCCAGTAGTCATCGGACAGGAGCGACTATGAACACTGAAGCTTTCTTT. This translates into CASSHRTGATMNTEAFF.

This clone was counted only a few times. The CDR3 bases are TGTGCCAGCAGCAATAGCAATCAGCCCCAGCATTTT. This sequence encodes CASSNSNQPQHF. V gene TRBV6-1 combines with J gene TRBJ1-5; D is uncertain. Trimming took 6 bases from V and 0 from J, leaving 3 bases between them. There are 12 residues in the CDR3. CDR1 and CDR2 from the germline V gene are MNHNS and SASEGT.

DNA of the CDR3: TGTGCTAGTGGTTTGTCCTCGGACAGGGGGCAAGATCAGCCCCAGCATTTT. Translation: CASGLSSDRGQDQPQHF. The J gene is TRBJ1-5, the V gene TRBV12-5, with 11 positions matching TRBD1. The germline V gene encodes CDR1 LGHNT and CDR2 FRNRAP. The CDR3 runs to 17 residues. Unmatched junction bases numbered 8, after V lost 2 bases and J lost 5 bases.

The chain uses TRBV4-1 and TRBJ2-1, with TRBD2 as a possible D gene (5 bases). Trimming left V 0 bases short and J 4 bases short, with 16 bases between. The CDR3 has 17 residues. The germline V gene has CDR1 MGHRA and CDR2 YSYEKL. CDR3 in amino acids: CASSQEGSGSGYNEQFF. CDR3 DNA sequence: TGCGCCAGCAGCCAAGAAGGGTCGGGGAGCGGTTACAATGAGCAGTTCTTC.

V and J are TRBV19 and TRBJ1-1; D possibly corresponds to TRBD1 (5 bases). The CDR3 spans 17 residues. Trimming pared 3 bases from V and 0 bases from J, leaving 17 bases between. Germline V gene data show CDR1 as LNHDA and CDR2 as SQIVND (reference sequence). Here the CDR3 reads CASSIVGGGRMNTEAFF. In nucleotides, the CDR3 is TGTGCCAGTAGTATCGTGGGGGGTGGTAGGATGAACACTGAAGCTTTCTTT.

The CDR3 spells CASSPQGLSGNTIYF. CDR3 DNA sequence: TGTGCCAGCTCACCCCAGGGGCTAAGTGGAAACACCATATATTTT. V is TRBV18 and J is TRBJ1-3, with a possible D match to TRBD1 (6 bases). The CDR3 length is 15 residues. Germline loops: CDR1 KGHSH, CDR2 LQKENI. Trimming cost V 3 bases and J 3 bases, with 12 bases left between them.

V and J are TRBV5-6 and TRBJ2-4, with D tentatively TRBD1 (6 bases). CDR1 is SGHDT and CDR2 is YYEEEE in the germline V gene. The CDR3 runs 16 residues. The V and J ends lost 4 bases and 3 bases respectively, with 17 bases between them. The CDR3 region is CASSELRTDDKNIQYF. Here the CDR3 DNA reads TGTGCCAGCAGCGAATTAAGGACAGATGACAAAAACATTCAGTACTTC.

The rearrangement links TRBV5-1 to TRBJ2-1; TRBD2 matches 9 bases. The CDR3 runs 15 residues. V was clipped by 1 base and J by 9 bases; unmatched bases: 8. CDR1 SGHRS and CDR2 YFSETQ come from the germline V gene. CDR3 region: CASSLSGGRAAEQFF. The CDR3 DNA sequence: TGCGCCAGCAGCTTGTCTGGCGGGAGGGCCGCTGAGCAGTTCTTC.